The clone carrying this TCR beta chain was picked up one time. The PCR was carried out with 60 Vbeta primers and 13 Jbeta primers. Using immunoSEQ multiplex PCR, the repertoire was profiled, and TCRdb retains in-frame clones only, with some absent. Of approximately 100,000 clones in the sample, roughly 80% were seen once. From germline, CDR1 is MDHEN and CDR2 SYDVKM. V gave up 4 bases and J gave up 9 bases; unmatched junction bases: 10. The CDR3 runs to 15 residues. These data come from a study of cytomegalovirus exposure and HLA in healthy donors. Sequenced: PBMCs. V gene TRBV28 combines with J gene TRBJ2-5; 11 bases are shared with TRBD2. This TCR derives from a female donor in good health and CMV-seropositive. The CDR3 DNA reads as TGTGCCAGCAGTTCCCGGCGGGTAGCGGGAGGGCCCCAGTACTTC. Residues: CASSSRRVAGGPQYF. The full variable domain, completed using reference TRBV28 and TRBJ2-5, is DVKVTQSSRYLVKRTGEKVFLECVQDMDHENMFWYRQDPGLGLRLIYFSYDVKMKEKGDIPEGYSVSREKKERFSLILESASTNQTSMYLCASSSRRVAGGPQYFGPGTRLLVL.